This section outlines one TCR beta chain sequence together with its context. Its antigen is unknown. Base quality data are lacking; no much larger clone is found one base away. The time point label here, explained by the study, means: about 28 days (+/-7) after the second vaccine dose. AZD1222 recipients whose second dose came at about 4 weeks and those whose second dose came at about 12 weeks were combined into one group, since spike-specific TCR depth and breadth did not differ between the two schedules. Samples from vaccinated people were obtained from the UK trials COV001 and COV002, which included a single-blind randomized controlled phase 2/3 trial of AZD1222 (ChAdOx1 nCoV-19) in healthy adults. For TCRbeta chain sequencing, PBMC samples from trial participants were taken at day 0 and at day 28 after the second dose. This entry is derived from a study of T cell responses to AZD1222 COVID-19 vaccine (dated by TCRdb to the early 2020s). Regarding the research as a whole: TCR sequencing was performed for more than 230 trial participants, of whom roughly 200 were given two doses of AZD1222 and some 26 were given two doses of MenACWY control vaccine. Trial participants were enrolled by age into subgroups of 18-55, 56-69 and 70-plus years, and 148, 28 and 57 TCR-sequenced participants, respectively, were included in these subgroups. The paper's findings and limits, for the study overall: In the small 56-69-year group, the increase in depth fell short of significance, most likely because of low power. CD4 TCRs associated with the vaccine covered the entire spike protein, and the dominant responses were in regions 160-218 and 743-854. Reportedly, close to half of the unique spike-specific TCRs recognized epitopes lying outside the regions that are mutated in the B.1.351 and B.1.1.7 variants. Participants were mostly white British, with more females than males. The authors suggested clonal diversity may have been underestimated. Because no day 14 peak-response samples were available, the repertoires could be characterized only after the peak T cell response. After two AZD1222 doses, spike-specific TCR breadth and depth were significantly higher than at day 0 and than in MenACWY recipients. Conclusions about previously exposed vaccinees are limited because only five or six AZD1222 recipients were SARS-CoV-2 seropositive at baseline.

The CDR3 regions of human TCRbeta chains were analyzed by immunosequencing. The authors' analysis ran thus. TCRs in the repertoires were matched against a reference library of SARS-CoV-2-specific TCRs that had been generated with the MIRA antigen-specificity platform. Breadth meant the fraction of unique TCRs that were SARS-CoV-2-associated, whereas depth meant the fraction of total T cells that were SARS-CoV-2-associated. Using the MIRA data, every spike-specific TCR was mapped to the spike region that the TCR reacted to and assigned to either a CD4 or a CD8 class. Log10-transformed breadth and depth values were compared by one-way ANOVA with Sidak's multiple comparisons tests. The table was pulled from immuneACCESS by TCRdb, which kept in-frame rearrangements only. Such tables lose some clones; where checked, under half of the loss comes from unresolved V genes, and the rest has no known cause. From that table come the V and J calls and clone size; the DNA was used to work out D and trimming. This sample has 150,000 to 190,000 clones in its table, and around 87% of those were observed once. Over 8% of the sample is taken by the ten largest.

The CDR3 contains 16 residues, cysteine and phenylalanine counted. Just CDR3 DNA is preserved here, 48 bases in frame from base 1. V is reduced by 2 bases and J by 4 bases, leaving a spacing of 12 bases between them. The germline V gene (reference sequence) sets CDR1 to LNHNV and CDR2 to YYDKDF. This sequence was found in an adult who received the AZD1222 COVID-19 vaccine. This specimen was peripheral blood, taken 28 days after the second AZD1222 dose. The chain uses TRBV15 and TRBJ2-6, with the D gene call left open. The sequence in DNA is TGTGCCACCAGCAGACCAGACTTTCCCGGGGCCAACGTCCTGACTTTC. The encoded protein is CATSRPDFPGANVLTF.